The 3 T cell receptor beta chains reported below all come from one sample, sequenced in a study of shared clonotypes between healthy human individuals. Generated by immunoSEQ multiplex PCR, the TCRdb table keeps only in-frame clones and is missing some. The table shows about 100,000 clones, with around half occurring only once. Sequenced sample: PBMCs. All receptors derive from a woman aged 40 to 49 in good health. Some clones in this sample may be carry-over from other donors' samples.

This clone was observed a handful of times. This may come from a read error, since a much larger clone is one base off. J is TRBJ1-1 and V is TRBV27; D not resolved. The germline gives CDR1 MNHEY, CDR2 SMNVEV (reference sequence). The CDR3 contains 13 residues. Between the trimmed V and J ends, which lost 3 bases and 4 bases, there was a span of 9 bases. This chain's CDR3 is CASSFVGSTEAFF. In DNA form, the CDR3 reads TGTGCCAGCAGTTTCGTCGGGAGCACTGAAGCTTTCTTT.

The rearrangement uses TRBV2 and TRBJ2-7, with D possibly being TRBD2 (6 bases). The CDR3 sequence is 13 residues long. The germline V gene has CDR1 SNHLY and CDR2 FYNNEI. V gave up 6 bases and J gave up 2 bases, with 11 bases separating them. The CDR3 reads CASSRGGTYEQYF. The CDR3 nucleotides read TGTGCCAGCAGCCGAGGAGGGACCTACGAGCAGTACTTC. The whole variable domain, remainder taken from reference TRBV2 and TRBJ2-7, is EPEVTQTPSHQVTQMGQEVILRCVPISNHLYFYWYRQILGQKVEFLVSFYNNEISEKSEIFDDQFSVERPDGSNFTLKIRSTKLEDSAMYFCASSRGGTYEQYFGPGTRLTVT.

The chain recombines TRBV6-4 with TRBJ2-3; 11 bases align to TRBD1. This CDR3 has 15 amino acids. Unmatched junction bases numbered 2, after V lost 4 bases and J lost 2 bases. Germline V lookup: CDR1 MRHNA, CDR2 SNTAGT. The CDR3 region has the DNA TGTGCCAGCAGTGGGGGACAGGGGGACACAGATACGCAGTATTTT. Its translation: CASSGGQGDTDTQYF.